This T cell receptor (beta chain) comes out of a study of siplizumab effects on memory and regulatory T cells. Details on this clone: Its specificity is unknown.

Data came from immunoSEQ multiplex PCR; TCRdb stores just in-frame clones and leaves some out. Of some 46,000 clones in the sample, 93% are singletons; the top ten hold 17%. V was pared by 2 bases and J by 0 bases, with 8 bases between. The CDR3 has 14 amino acids. The V gene's germline CDR1 is SGHRS and CDR2 YFSETQ. Points from the study as a whole: The study found naive T cells seemingly more diverse than memory cells and seemingly major alloresponse contributors. Sequences that were alloreactive and traceable to unstimulated CD4+ memory cells were significantly reduced by siplizumab. Assignment of a naive or memory phenotype failed for roughly 75-96% of the proliferating CD4+ or CD8+ clones.

Sequenced sample: CD8+ T cells sorted from blood. The chain couples TRBV5-1 to TRBJ1-2; weak D call: TRBD1 (5 bases). The sequence was obtained from a human donor in good health. The CDR3 is CASSFGGANYGYTF. CDR3 in DNA: TGCGCCAGCAGCTTTGGGGGGGCTAACTATGGCTACACCTTC. The full variable domain, rest sourced from reference TRBV5-1 and TRBJ1-2, is KAGVTQTPRYLIKTRGQQVTLSCSPISGHRSVSWYQQTPGQGLQFLFEYFSETQRNKGNFPGRFSGRQFSNSRSEMNVSTLELGDSALYLCASSFGGANYGYTFGSGTRLTVV.